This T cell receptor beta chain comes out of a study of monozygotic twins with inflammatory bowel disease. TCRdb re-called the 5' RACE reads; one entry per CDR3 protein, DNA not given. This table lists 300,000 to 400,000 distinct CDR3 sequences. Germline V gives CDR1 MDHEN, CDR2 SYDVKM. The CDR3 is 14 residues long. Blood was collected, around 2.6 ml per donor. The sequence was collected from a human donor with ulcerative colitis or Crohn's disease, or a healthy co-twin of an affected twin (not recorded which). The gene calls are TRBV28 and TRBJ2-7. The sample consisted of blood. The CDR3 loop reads CASSLRGRSYEQYF.